Presented here are 9 T cell receptor beta chains from one specimen sequenced in a study of shared clonotypes between healthy human individuals. Using immunoSEQ multiplex PCR, the repertoire was profiled, and TCRdb retains in-frame clones only, with some absent. The sample gives roughly 650,000 clones, 95% to 97% of which show up once; 0.11% is in the top ten. Terminally differentiated effector memory CD45RA+ cells were excluded by CCR7 positive selection of CD45RO-negative cells. Sequenced: naive CD8+ T cells sorted from blood. The receptors were sampled from a woman aged 25 to 39 in good health.

The chain employs TRBV28 and TRBJ2-5; 7 bases agree with TRBD1. The junction had 8 bases not matched to a gene; V was cut back by 7 bases and J by 0 bases. CDR3 length equals 15 residues. Germline lookup yields CDR1 MDHEN and CDR2 SYDVKM. CDR3 protein: CASTTTGENQETQYF. CDR3 coding DNA: TGTGCCAGCACGACAACAGGGGAAAACCAAGAGACCCAGTACTTC.

This chain joins TRBV6-1 and TRBJ2-7; 7 bases align to TRBD2. J gave up 4 bases and V 2 bases, and 11 bases lay outside the gene matches. Germline V gene data show CDR1 as MNHNS and CDR2 as SASEGT. This CDR3 has 16 residues. CDR3 bases: TGTGCCAGCAGTGAACTAGGCCTAGCGGACCCATACGAGCAGTACTTC. It encodes CASSELGLADPYEQYF.

The rearrangement joins TRBV4-1 to TRBJ2-4; 9 bases agree with TRBD1. Per the germline V gene, CDR1 is MGHRA and CDR2 is YSYEKL. The V segment lost 4 bases and the J segment 15 bases; nucleotides outside the gene matches: 16. There are 15 residues in the CDR3. The CDR3 sequence: CASSLGTGLVIIPYF. The DNA for the CDR3 is TGCGCCAGCAGCCTGGGGACAGGGTTGGTTATTATCCCGTACTTC.

This chain links TRBV11-2 with TRBJ2-1, with TRBD2 identical over 9 bases. The germline gives CDR1 SGHAT, CDR2 FQNNGV. Trimming removed 5 bases from V and 0 bases from J; junction bases left unmatched: 5. This CDR3 is 16 amino acids long. The CDR3: CASSDHSGSSYNEQFF. The DNA of the CDR3 is TGTGCCAGCAGCGATCATAGCGGGAGCTCCTACAATGAGCAGTTCTTC.

This chain uses TRBV6-5 with TRBJ2-5; D perhaps matches TRBD2 (6 bases). The V and J ends lost 8 bases and 5 bases respectively, with 12 bases between them. Germline lookup yields CDR1 MNHEY and CDR2 SVGAGI. The CDR3 loop spans 12 amino acids. This chain's CDR3 is CASGGTTETQYF. Here the CDR3 DNA reads TGTGCCAGCGGAGGGACGACGGAGACCCAGTACTTC.

As regards this clone: Other DNA sequences in this sample translate to the same CDR3. V usage is TRBV13 and J usage is TRBJ2-7, with no clear D. The germline CDR1 and CDR2 sequences are PRHDT and FYEKMQ (reference sequence). Trimming shortened V by 0 bases and J by 7 bases, and 7 bases separated the two germline ends. The CDR3 runs 12 residues. The CDR3 loop is CASSLGLGEQYF. The CDR3 DNA is TGTGCCAGCAGCTTAGGGTTGGGGGAGCAGTACTTC.

The chain joins TRBV27 to TRBJ2-1; 8 bases match TRBD2. V was clipped by 0 bases and J by 5 bases; unmatched bases: 6. The CDR3 runs 16 residues. In germline, CDR1 is MNHEY, CDR2 SMNVEV (reference sequence). The CDR3 here is CASSLSEAGDNNEQFF. Written as DNA, the CDR3 is TGTGCCAGCAGTTTATCGGAAGCGGGGGATAACAATGAGCAGTTCTTC.

The genes are TRBV5-6 and TRBJ2-7; 8 bases are shared with TRBD2. V was clipped by 4 bases and J by 3 bases; unmatched bases: 6. The germline V gene has CDR1 SGHDT and CDR2 YYEEEE. The CDR3 runs to 14 residues. CDR3 sequence: CASSPGLALYEQYF. The CDR3 coding sequence is TGTGCCAGCAGCCCTGGACTAGCACTCTACGAGCAGTACTTC.

The chain links TRBV4-1 to TRBJ2-3, with TRBD2 matching 12 bases. CDR1 is MGHRA and CDR2 is YSYEKL in the germline V gene. The CDR3 consists of 21 residues. The V and J ends lost 3 bases and 0 bases, in that order; junction bases with no gene match: 16. CDR3 in DNA: TGCGCCAGCAGCCACCCACTCGGTCTAGCGGGAGGGTTTCCGAGCACAGATACGCAGTATTTT. It specifies CASSHPLGLAGGFPSTDTQYF.